Presented here are 9 T cell receptor beta chains from one specimen sequenced in a study of memory CD4+ T cells and cytomegalovirus serostatus (dated by TCRdb to about 2019). A FACSAria II was used to sort memory CD4+ T cells, defined as single viable CD3+CD4+CD8-CD45RO+ cells. Library method: the immunoSEQ multiplex PCR assay. TCRdb obtained this table from immuneACCESS and retained in-frame rearrangements with V and J assigned. These tables miss some clones; where compared with another copy, unresolved V genes account for less than half of the shortfall, and the remainder is unexplained. This sample has 35,000 to 40,000 clones in its table, and around 79% of those were observed once. The ten largest clones represent 5.3% of the sample. The sequenced material came from memory CD4+ T cells from blood. All receptors come from an adult in good health and CMV-seropositive.

The chain recombines TRBV5-5 with TRBJ1-2; D uncertain. Germline V gives CDR1 SGHKS, CDR2 YYEKEE (reference sequence). The V and J ends lost 0 bases and 6 bases respectively, with 18 bases between them. CDR3 length: 16 residues. The CDR3 spells CASSLALGHRENGYTF. The CDR3 nucleotides are TGTGCCAGCAGCTTGGCCTTAGGGCATCGGGAGAATGGCTACACCTTC.

Of note for this clone: At one end the junction does not follow the germline gene, possibly because of a read error. V gene TRBV5-4 combines with J gene TRBJ1-2, with 7 nucleotides matching TRBD1. CDR3 size: 13 residues. Germline CDR1 reads SGHNT; CDR2 reads YYREEE (reference sequence). The DNA of the CDR3 is TGCCTTACCCAGGACAGGCTTTCGGCGGGCTACACCTTC. It codes for CLTQDRLSAGYTF.

The chain joins TRBV18 to TRBJ1-1, with 12 bases that match TRBD1. V trimming: 6 bases; J trimming: 7 bases; junction bases outside the gene matches: 9. The CDR3 has 15 residues. Germline CDR1 KGHSH, CDR2 LQKENI. In DNA, the CDR3 is TGTGCCAGCTCCCAAGGGACAGGGGGCCCTAATGAAGCTTTCTTT. Residues: CASSQGTGGPNEAFF.

The chain is built from TRBV9 and TRBJ2-7; the match to TRBD1 covers 9 bases. This CDR3 is built from 15 residues. CDR1 and CDR2 (germline): SGDLS, YYNGEE. Unmatched junction bases numbered 4, after V lost 3 bases and J lost 0 bases. The CDR3 nucleotides are TGTGCCAGCAGCGGGGGACAGGGATACTCCTACGAGCAGTACTTC. This gives the protein CASSGGQGYSYEQYF.

The chain recombines TRBV11-2 with TRBJ1-4; tentatively, D is TRBD1 (5 bases). The CDR3 runs 18 residues. Trimming shortened V by 6 bases and J by 0 bases, and 20 bases separated the two germline ends. In germline, CDR1 is SGHAT, CDR2 FQNNGV. Here the CDR3 reads CASRIGQGYKATNEKLFF. For the CDR3, the DNA is TGTGCCAGCAGGATAGGGCAGGGTTACAAAGCAACTAATGAAAAACTGTTTTTT.

This sequence joins TRBV11-2 and TRBJ2-5; D gene ambiguous. Trimming shortened V by 5 bases and J by 4 bases, and 8 bases separated the two germline ends. Germline V gene sequence: CDR1 SGHAT, CDR2 FQNNGV. The CDR3 runs 12 residues. The CDR3 region is CASSPGRETQYF. In DNA form, the CDR3 reads TGTGCCAGCAGCCCGGGTAGAGAGACCCAGTACTTC.

The CDR3 loop reads CASSPRRSYNEQFF. The CDR3 DNA reads as TGTGCCAGCAGCCCACGACGCTCCTACAATGAGCAGTTCTTC. The genes are TRBV7-2 and TRBJ2-1; D is undetermined. The V end lost 5 bases, the J end lost 0 bases, and 8 bases lay between the germline ends. The germline V gene encodes CDR1 SGHTA and CDR2 FQGNSA. This CDR3 region has 14 residues.

This clone is a singleton in its sample. The J gene is TRBJ2-7, the V gene TRBV5-1; no reliable D call. Trimming removed 4 bases at V and 5 bases at J, with 22 bases between. Germline values: CDR1 SGHRS, CDR2 YFSETQ. The CDR3 is made up of 16 amino acids. CDR3 sequence: CASSRAGTVSGNEQYF. CDR3 nucleotides: TGCGCCAGCAGCAGGGCTGGTACGGTGTCTGGTAACGAGCAGTACTTC.

The chain combines TRBV11-2 with TRBJ2-3; 8 positions match TRBD2. The CDR3 loop spans 16 amino acids. V lost 1 base and J lost 4; bases outside the gene matches: 7. The V gene's germline CDR1 is SGHAT and CDR2 FQNNGV. The CDR3 is CASSLAPGGTADTQYF. DNA for the CDR3: TGTGCCAGCAGCTTAGCCCCGGGGGGGACGGCAGATACGCAGTATTTT.